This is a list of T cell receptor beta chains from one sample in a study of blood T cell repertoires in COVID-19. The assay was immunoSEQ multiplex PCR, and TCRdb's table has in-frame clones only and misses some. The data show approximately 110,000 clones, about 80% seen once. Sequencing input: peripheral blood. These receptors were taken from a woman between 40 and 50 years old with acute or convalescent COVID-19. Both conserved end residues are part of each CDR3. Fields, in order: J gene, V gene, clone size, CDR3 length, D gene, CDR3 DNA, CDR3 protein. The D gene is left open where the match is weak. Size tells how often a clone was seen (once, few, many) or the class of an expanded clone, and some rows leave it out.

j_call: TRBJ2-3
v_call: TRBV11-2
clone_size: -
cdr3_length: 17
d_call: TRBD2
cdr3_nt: TGTGCCAGCAGTAAAGCGGGGGCTCTCCGGGTAACAGATACGCAGTATTTT
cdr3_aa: CASSKAGALRVTDTQYF

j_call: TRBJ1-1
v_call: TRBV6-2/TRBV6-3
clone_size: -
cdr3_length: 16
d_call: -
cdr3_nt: TGTGCCAGCAGTTACCCTACCTACTCGGTGGACACTGAAGCTTTCTTT
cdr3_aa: CASSYPTYSVDTEAFF

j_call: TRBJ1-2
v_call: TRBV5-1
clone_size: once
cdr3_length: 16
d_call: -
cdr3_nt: TGCGCCAGCAGCCCCGGTGTGGAGGGAAAAAACTATGGCTACACCTTC
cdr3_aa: CASSPGVEGKNYGYTF

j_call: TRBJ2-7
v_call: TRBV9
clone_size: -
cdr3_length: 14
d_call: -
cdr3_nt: TGTGCCAGCAGCCTTAACACCTTACCCTACGAGCAGTACTTC
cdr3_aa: CASSLNTLPYEQYF

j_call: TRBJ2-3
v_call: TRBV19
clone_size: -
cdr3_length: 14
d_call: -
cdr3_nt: TGTGCCAGTAGTATCCAGTTTTACACAGATACGCAGTATTTT
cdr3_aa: CASSIQFYTDTQYF

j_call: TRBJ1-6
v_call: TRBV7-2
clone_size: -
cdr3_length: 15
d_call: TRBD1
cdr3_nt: TGTGCCAGCAGCCCCCAGACAGGGGGAAATTCACCCCTCCACTTT
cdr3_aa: CASSPQTGGNSPLHF

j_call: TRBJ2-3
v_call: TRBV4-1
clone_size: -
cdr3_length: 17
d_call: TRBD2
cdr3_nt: TGCGCCAGCAGCCAAGGAATCGCGGGAGTCGGGGGGGATACGCAGTATTTT
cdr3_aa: CASSQGIAGVGGDTQYF

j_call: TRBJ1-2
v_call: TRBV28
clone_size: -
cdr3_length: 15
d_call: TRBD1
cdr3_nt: TGTGCCAGCAGTCGAATGACAGGGGGCGGCGATGGCTACACCTTC
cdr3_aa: CASSRMTGGGDGYTF

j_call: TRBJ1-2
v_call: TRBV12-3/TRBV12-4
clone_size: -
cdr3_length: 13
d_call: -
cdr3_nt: TGTGCCAGCAGTTTACAGGGTAACTATGGCTACACCTTC
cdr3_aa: CASSLQGNYGYTF

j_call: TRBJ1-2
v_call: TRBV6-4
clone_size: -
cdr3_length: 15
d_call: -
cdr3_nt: TGTGCCAGCAGTGACTCGCGGAGGGGTGGCTATGGCTACACCTTC
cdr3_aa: CASSDSRRGGYGYTF

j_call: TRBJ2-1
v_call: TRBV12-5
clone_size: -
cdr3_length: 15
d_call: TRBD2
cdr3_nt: TGTGCTAGTGGTTTGGCCAGCGGGGGGTACAATGAGCAGTTCTTC
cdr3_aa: CASGLASGGYNEQFF

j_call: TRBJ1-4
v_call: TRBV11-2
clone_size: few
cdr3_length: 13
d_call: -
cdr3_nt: TGTGCCAGCAGCTTATTCCAGGCCGAAAAACTGTTTTTT
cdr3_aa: CASSLFQAEKLFF

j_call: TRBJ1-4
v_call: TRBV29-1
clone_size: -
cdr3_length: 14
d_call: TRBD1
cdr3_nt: TGCAGCGGAGGGTGGACAGGGGAGGATGAAAAACTGTTTTTT
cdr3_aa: CSGGWTGEDEKLFF

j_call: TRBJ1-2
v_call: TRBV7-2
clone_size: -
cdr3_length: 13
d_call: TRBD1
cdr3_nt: TGTGCCAGCAGCGATCGACAGGGACTTGGCTACACCTTC
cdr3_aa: CASSDRQGLGYTF

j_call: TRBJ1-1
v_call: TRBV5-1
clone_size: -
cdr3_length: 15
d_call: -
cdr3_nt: TGCGCCAGCAGCCATAAGACAGCTCTTAACACTGAAGCTTTCTTT
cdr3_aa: CASSHKTALNTEAFF

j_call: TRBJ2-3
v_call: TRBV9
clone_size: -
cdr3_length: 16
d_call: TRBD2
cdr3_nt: TGTGCCAGCAGCTTACGAGCGGGGGAACTCACAGATACGCAGTATTTT
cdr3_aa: CASSLRAGELTDTQYF

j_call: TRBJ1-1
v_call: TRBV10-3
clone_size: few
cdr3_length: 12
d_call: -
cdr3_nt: TGTGCCATCGGCGACATGAACACTGAAGCTTTCTTT
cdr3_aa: CAIGDMNTEAFF

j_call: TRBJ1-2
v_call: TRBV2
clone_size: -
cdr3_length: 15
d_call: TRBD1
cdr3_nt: TGTGCCAGCAGACGACAGGGGGTGGGCAGGTATGGCTACACCTTC
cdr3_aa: CASRRQGVGRYGYTF

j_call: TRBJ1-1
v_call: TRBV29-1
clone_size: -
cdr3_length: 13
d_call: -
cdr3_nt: TGCAGCGTTAAAAACAGCCTGAACACTGAAGCTTTCTTT
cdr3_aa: CSVKNSLNTEAFF

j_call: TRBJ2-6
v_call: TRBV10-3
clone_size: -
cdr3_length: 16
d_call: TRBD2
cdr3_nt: TGTGCCACGAAGACTAGCGGGGGCTCTGGGGCCAACGTCCTGACTTTC
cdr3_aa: CATKTSGGSGANVLTF

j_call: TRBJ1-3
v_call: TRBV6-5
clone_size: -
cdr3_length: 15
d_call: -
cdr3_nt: TGTGCCAGCAGGCCCACGGACAGAGAAGGAGGCACCATATATTTT
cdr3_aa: CASRPTDREGGTIYF

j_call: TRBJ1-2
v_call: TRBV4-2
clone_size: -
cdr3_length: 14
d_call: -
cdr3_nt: TGTGCCAGCAGCCAAGTCTCGGAAGCGAGGGGCTACACCTTC
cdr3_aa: CASSQVSEARGYTF

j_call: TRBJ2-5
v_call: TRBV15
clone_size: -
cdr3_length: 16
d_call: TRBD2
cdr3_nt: TGTGCCACCAGCAGAGATGTAGCGGGGGCCGGGGAGACCCAGTACTTC
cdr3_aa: CATSRDVAGAGETQYF

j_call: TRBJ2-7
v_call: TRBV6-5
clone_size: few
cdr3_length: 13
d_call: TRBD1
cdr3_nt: TGTGCCAGCACAGACAGGGCTGAGTACGAGCAGTACTTC
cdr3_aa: CASTDRAEYEQYF

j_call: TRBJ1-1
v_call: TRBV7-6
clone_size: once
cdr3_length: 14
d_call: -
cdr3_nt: TGTGCCAGCACACAAGAGGGTGGTTTTACTGAAGCTTTCTTT
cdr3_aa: CASTQEGGFTEAFF

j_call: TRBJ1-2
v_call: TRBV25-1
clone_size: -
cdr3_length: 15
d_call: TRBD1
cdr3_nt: TGTGCCAGCAGCGCACCGGGACAGGGGGTGTATGGCTACACCTTC
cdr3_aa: CASSAPGQGVYGYTF

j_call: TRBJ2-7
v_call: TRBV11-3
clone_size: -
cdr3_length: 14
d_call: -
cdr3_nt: TGTGCCAGCAGCCAAAGCCAGGGTCACTACGAGCAGTACTTC
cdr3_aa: CASSQSQGHYEQYF

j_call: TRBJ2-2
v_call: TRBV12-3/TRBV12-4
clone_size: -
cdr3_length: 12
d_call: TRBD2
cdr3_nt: TGTGCCGGAGGTAGCGGGGCCGGGGAGCTGTTTTTT
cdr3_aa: CAGGSGAGELFF

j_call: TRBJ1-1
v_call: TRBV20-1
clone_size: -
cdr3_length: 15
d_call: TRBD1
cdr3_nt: TGCAGTGCTAGTGTTCAGGGGGGCGGGAACACTGAAGCTTTCTTT
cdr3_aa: CSASVQGGGNTEAFF

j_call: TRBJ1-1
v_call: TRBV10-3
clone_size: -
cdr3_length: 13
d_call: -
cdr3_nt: TGTGCCATCAAGAAAGCAGGGGACACTGAAGCTTTCTTT
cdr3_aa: CAIKKAGDTEAFF

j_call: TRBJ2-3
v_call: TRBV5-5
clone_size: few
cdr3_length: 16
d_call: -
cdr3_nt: TGTGCCAGCAGCTTGTTGTTCTACTCTAGCACAGATACGCAGTATTTT
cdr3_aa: CASSLLFYSSTDTQYF

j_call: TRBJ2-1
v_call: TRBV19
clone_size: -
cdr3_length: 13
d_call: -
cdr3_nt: TGTGCCTCACGGAGCGGGCTTTACAATGAGCAGTTCTTC
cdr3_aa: CASRSGLYNEQFF

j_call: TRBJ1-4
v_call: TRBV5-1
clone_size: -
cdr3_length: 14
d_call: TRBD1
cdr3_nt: TGCGCCAGCAGCTGGGGACAGGGAGGGGAAAAACTGTTTTTT
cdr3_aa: CASSWGQGGEKLFF

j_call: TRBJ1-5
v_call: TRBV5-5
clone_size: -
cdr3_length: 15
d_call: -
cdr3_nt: TGTGCCAGCAGCTTGGAGGCAGGGAAAGGCCAGCCCCAGCATTTT
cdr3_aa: CASSLEAGKGQPQHF

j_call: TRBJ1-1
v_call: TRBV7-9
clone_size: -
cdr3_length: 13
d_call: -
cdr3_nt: TGTGCCAGCAGCTCTTACTCAGACTTTGAAGCTTTCTTT
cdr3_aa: CASSSYSDFEAFF

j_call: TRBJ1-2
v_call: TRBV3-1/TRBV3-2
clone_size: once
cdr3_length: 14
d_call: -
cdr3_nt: TGTGCCAGCAGCCAACAGGGCTCCCTCTATGGCTACACCTTC
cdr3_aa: CASSQQGSLYGYTF